The sequence of this TCR beta chain was determined in a study of cytomegalovirus exposure and HLA in healthy donors. Study-level points and caveats: Earlier findings revealed that most TCR beta V segments proved productive either about 87% or about 30% of the time. The sole available immune exposure information was CMV serostatus. The HLA-A and HLA-B alleles of most subjects were reportedly predicted accurately from TCR beta sequences.

This clone was picked up a small number of times. Its antigen is unknown. The V gene end was trimmed by 1 base and the J gene end by 4 bases; junction bases not matched to a gene: 5. CDR1 is LNHDA and CDR2 is SQIVND in the germline V gene (reference sequence). The CDR3 spans 15 residues. Amplification used 60 Vbeta primers and 13 Jbeta primers. TCRdb's copy holds only in-frame clones and misses some; the assay was immunoSEQ multiplex PCR. Seen here are around 200,000 clones, around four fifths observed once, and the top ten hold approximately 1.5%. The TCR originated in a man between 50 and 59 years old in good health and CMV-seronegative. The sample consisted of PBMCs. The rearrangement links TRBV19 to TRBJ2-5; TRBD1 matches 8 bases. The CDR3 spells CASSIGDRGPETQYF. DNA for the CDR3: TGTGCCAGTAGTATAGGAGACAGGGGTCCAGAGACCCAGTACTTC.